These T cell receptor beta chains were read from a single sample in a study of STAT3 mutations in large granular lymphocyte leukemia. Clones were read by immunoSEQ multiplex PCR, and TCRdb kept only the in-frame ones, dropping some. The sample has about 15,000 clones, over 90% seen once. Sequenced material: peripheral blood mononuclear cells. All receptors derive from a woman aged 45-65 years with T-cell large granular lymphocyte leukemia. Some clones in this sample may be carry-over from other donors' samples. CDR3s include the opening cysteine and the closing phenylalanine or tryptophan. D genes are given only for firm matches. Clone size is given for some rows only: seen once, a few or many times, or a class if the clone is expanded.

CASSLHRGATNEKLFF | TGTGCCAGCTCATTACACAGGGGCGCAACTAATGAAAAACTGTTTTTT | TRBJ1-4 | TRBD1 | TRBV18 | -
CASSQVDGPERETQYF | TGCGCCAGCAGCCAAGTAGATGGACCCGAGCGAGAGACCCAGTACTTC | TRBJ2-5 | - | TRBV4-3 | -
CASSLGGGRASGTGELFF | TGTGCCAGCAGCTTGGGGGGCGGGAGGGCCTCGGGCACCGGGGAGCTGTTTTTT | TRBJ2-2 | TRBD2 | TRBV5-6 | -
CASRGPQNTEAFF | TGTGCCAGCAGGGGACCGCAGAACACTGAAGCTTTCTTT | TRBJ1-1 | - | TRBV28 | -
CASGQGISYEQYF | TGTGCCAGCGGACAGGGGATCTCCTACGAGCAGTACTTC | TRBJ2-7 | TRBD1 | TRBV5-6 | -
CASSRGNTEAFF | TGTGCCAGCTCACGCGGGAACACTGAAGCTTTCTTT | TRBJ1-1 | - | TRBV18 | -
CAWSVPGGTDTQYF | TGTGCCTGGAGTGTACCAGGGGGCACAGATACGCAGTATTTT | TRBJ2-3 | - | TRBV30 | -
CASSLVSGPGELFF | TGTGCCAGCAGCTTAGTGTCCGGGCCCGGGGAGCTGTTTTTT | TRBJ2-2 | - | TRBV7-9 | -
CAWQATNTGFGYTF | TGTGCCTGGCAAGCAACCAATACAGGGTTTGGCTACACCTTC | TRBJ1-2 | - | TRBV30 | -
CASSQDYTDTQYF | TGCGCCAGCAGCCAGGATTACACAGATACGCAGTATTTT | TRBJ2-3 | - | TRBV4-3 | -
CASSLRTLREDEQFF | TGCGCCAGCAGCCTTCGGACTCTTCGGGAGGATGAGCAGTTCTTC | TRBJ2-1 | TRBD2 | TRBV4-3 | -
CSVALTGFYEQYF | TGCAGCGTGGCCCTTACAGGGTTTTACGAGCAGTACTTC | TRBJ2-7 | - | TRBV29-1 | -
CASSEHGGGQETQYF | TGTGCCAGCAGTGAACATGGCGGGGGGCAAGAGACCCAGTACTTC | TRBJ2-5 | TRBD2 | TRBV6-1 | -
CASSQQDNYGYTF | TGCGCCAGCAGTCAACAGGATAACTATGGCTACACCTTC | TRBJ1-2 | - | TRBV5-1 | -
CASSLDQGYTEAFF | TGCGCCAGCAGCTTGGATCAGGGGTACACTGAAGCTTTCTTT | TRBJ1-1 | - | TRBV5-1 | once
CASSRWGTGSSGNTIYF | TGTGCCAGCAGCCGTTGGGGGACAGGGTCCTCTGGAAACACCATATATTTT | TRBJ1-3 | TRBD1 | TRBV7-2 | -
CASSLFRGMSEDGELFF | TGCGCCAGCAGCTTGTTTAGGGGAATGAGCGAAGACGGGGAGCTGTTTTTT | TRBJ2-2 | - | TRBV5-1 | -
CASSESYEQYF | TGTGCCAGCAGTGAAAGCTACGAGCAGTACTTC | TRBJ2-7 | - | TRBV25-1 | -
CASSLLPGGNTDTQYF | TGTGCCAGCAGCTTACTTCCGGGAGGTAATACAGATACGCAGTATTTT | TRBJ2-3 | TRBD2 | TRBV7-9 | once
CASSPPEWRESYEQYF | TGTGCCAGCAGTCCGCCCGAGTGGCGGGAGTCCTACGAGCAGTACTTC | TRBJ2-7 | TRBD2 | TRBV28 | -
CASSQDRNTEAFF | TGTGCCAGCAGCCAAGATAGAAACACTGAAGCTTTCTTT | TRBJ1-1 | - | TRBV14 | -
CASSLIGEQFF | TGTGCCAGCAGCTTGATCGGGGAGCAGTTCTTC | TRBJ2-1 | - | TRBV5-4 | -
CASSSRASPLFF | TGTGCCAGCAGTTCCCGGGCATCTCCCCTGTTTTTT | TRBJ1-4 | - | TRBV28 | -
CASSITGVGGDTQYF | TGCGCCAGCAGCATAACAGGGGTTGGAGGAGATACGCAGTATTTT | TRBJ2-3 | TRBD1 | TRBV5-1 | few
CASSDLTGLYGYTF | TGTGCCAGCAGCGACCTCACAGGTCTCTATGGCTACACCTTC | TRBJ1-2 | - | TRBV27 | -
CASSRQGSGYTF | TGTGCCAGCAGCCGACAGGGGAGCGGCTACACCTTC | TRBJ1-2 | TRBD1 | TRBV6-5 | -
CASTRQGTLNTEAFF | TGTGCCAGCACCCGACAGGGGACCTTGAACACTGAAGCTTTCTTT | TRBJ1-1 | TRBD1 | TRBV9 | once
CASRGLAGNTQYF | TGTGCCTCGAGGGGGCTAGCGGGGAATACGCAGTATTTT | TRBJ2-3 | TRBD2 | TRBV30 | -
CASSRGPGGHTEAFF | TGTGCCAGCAGCCGGGGCCCGGGGGGGCACACTGAAGCTTTCTTT | TRBJ1-1 | - | TRBV5-6 | -
CASLRDRVEAFF | TGTGCCAGCCTCCGGGACAGGGTTGAAGCTTTCTTT | TRBJ1-1 | TRBD1 | TRBV28 | -
CASSLPGQAPQYF | TGTGCCAGCAGCTTACCGGGACAGGCGCCGCAGTACTTC | TRBJ2-7 | TRBD1 | TRBV11-2 | -
CASSLRVVYGYTF | TGTGCCAGCAGCTTGAGGGTGGTCTATGGCTACACCTTC | TRBJ1-2 | - | TRBV7-9 | -
CSVDPIGQSNRNTEAFF | TGCAGCGTTGACCCCATAGGACAGTCCAACAGGAACACTGAAGCTTTCTTT | TRBJ1-1 | - | TRBV29-1 | -
CASSLDGQGITEAFF | TGCGCCAGCAGCTTGGACGGACAGGGGATCACTGAAGCTTTCTTT | TRBJ1-1 | TRBD1 | TRBV5-1 | -
CASSPMGVITGELFF | TGTGCCAGTTCCCCGATGGGGGTTATCACCGGGGAGCTGTTTTTT | TRBJ2-2 | - | TRBV6-5 | -
CSGRLAGAYNEQFF | TGCAGCGGAAGACTAGCGGGAGCCTACAATGAGCAGTTCTTC | TRBJ2-1 | TRBD2 | TRBV29-1 | -
CASSNRDTLREQYF | TGTGCCAGCAGTAACCGGGACACCTTACGGGAGCAGTACTTC | TRBJ2-7 | - | TRBV28 | -
CASSPRHRTSGYTNEQFF | TGTGCCAGCAGCCCCAGACACCGGACTAGCGGGTATACCAATGAGCAGTTCTTC | TRBJ2-1 | TRBD2 | TRBV7-2 | -
CASSLASGQGYQPQHF | TGTGCCAGCAGCTTAGCGTCGGGACAGGGCTATCAGCCCCAGCATTTT | TRBJ1-5 | TRBD1 | TRBV7-8 | once
CASSPPGWVGYTF | TGTGCCAGCTCACCACCTGGATGGGTTGGCTACACCTTC | TRBJ1-2 | - | TRBV18 | -
CASSLAPPRDEQFF | TGCGCCAGCAGCTTGGCCCCTCCCCGGGATGAGCAGTTCTTC | TRBJ2-1 | - | TRBV5-1 | -
CASSVGLTDTQYF | TGTGCCAGCAGCGTAGGACTCACAGATACGCAGTATTTT | TRBJ2-3 | - | TRBV9 | -
CSVQGFRSGYTF | TGCAGCGTCCAAGGCTTCCGATCGGGCTACACCTTC | TRBJ1-2 | - | TRBV29-1 | -
CASSPFEGRASYEQYF | TGTGCCAGCAGTCCGTTTGAGGGGAGGGCCTCCTACGAGCAGTACTTC | TRBJ2-7 | TRBD2 | TRBV27 | once
CASSPWGRGTYGYTF | TGTGCCAGCAGCCCGTGGGGCAGGGGGACCTATGGCTACACCTTC | TRBJ1-2 | TRBD1 | TRBV5-6 | once
CASSPPTGMMEGYTF | TGTGCCAGCAGCCCCCCGACAGGGATGATGGAAGGCTACACCTTC | TRBJ1-2 | TRBD1 | TRBV7-9 | -
CASSGVQLNTGELFF | TGTGCCAGCTCAGGGGTACAGCTGAACACCGGGGAGCTGTTTTTT | TRBJ2-2 | - | TRBV18 | -
CASSLDGLNQPQHF | TGTGCCAGTAGTCTCGACGGACTCAATCAGCCCCAGCATTTT | TRBJ1-5 | - | TRBV19 | -
CASSLASQETQYF | TGTGCCAGCAGCTTGGCCTCCCAAGAGACCCAGTACTTC | TRBJ2-5 | - | TRBV5-5 | once
CASSSSRDRVHYGYTF | TGCGCCAGCAGCTCGTCCCGGGACAGGGTGCACTATGGCTACACCTTC | TRBJ1-2 | TRBD1 | TRBV5-1 | -
CAWSRYAMNTEAFF | TGTGCCTGGAGTCGGTATGCTATGAACACTGAAGCTTTCTTT | TRBJ1-1 | - | TRBV30 | -
CASSSRDSLGEQYF | TGTGCCAGCAGCTCCCGGGACTCCCTGGGGGAGCAGTACTTC | TRBJ2-7 | - | TRBV5-4 | -
CASSLGRGRGDEQFF | TGCGCCAGCAGCTTGGGTCGGGGGCGCGGCGATGAGCAGTTCTTC | TRBJ2-1 | - | TRBV5-1 | -
CASSWWVGGSSTDTQYF | TGTGCCAGCAGCTGGTGGGTTGGTGGGAGTAGCACAGATACGCAGTATTTT | TRBJ2-3 | - | TRBV7-9 | -
CASSPSQTSGSADTQYF | TGCGCCAGCAGCCCCTCCCAGACTAGCGGGAGCGCAGATACGCAGTATTTT | TRBJ2-3 | TRBD2 | TRBV5-1 | few
CAVLSTGYDYGYTF | TGTGCCGTATTATCGACAGGGTACGACTATGGCTACACCTTC | TRBJ1-2 | TRBD1 | TRBV28 | -
CATSPWDRIYGYTF | TGTGCCACAAGCCCGTGGGACAGGATCTATGGCTACACCTTC | TRBJ1-2 | TRBD1 | TRBV15 | -
CASNDGGQRNQPQHF | TGTGCCAGCAACGACGGAGGGCAGCGGAATCAGCCCCAGCATTTT | TRBJ1-5 | - | TRBV6-6 | -
CASSLERVRHGYTF | TGTGCCAGCAGCTTGGAGAGGGTTAGACATGGCTACACCTTC | TRBJ1-2 | - | TRBV5-6 | -
CASSLEFRLPGQADTQYF | TGCGCCAGCAGCTTGGAATTTAGGCTACCCGGTCAGGCAGATACGCAGTATTTT | TRBJ2-3 | - | TRBV5-1 | -